The sequence of this TCR beta chain was determined in a study of blood T cell repertoires in COVID-19. Study information: The United States, Italy and Spain supplied acute and convalescent COVID-19 samples.

Sequenced by immunoSEQ multiplex PCR; TCRdb stores in-frame clones only, minus some. The data contain more than 300,000 clones, about 87% of them seen just once; the ten biggest clones take up 1.5% to 2%. There are 16 residues in the CDR3. Trimming cost V 4 bases and J 7 bases; bases outside gene matches: 12. Germline assignment: CDR1 MNHNS and CDR2 SASEGT. This clone appeared a single time. This chain links TRBV6-1 with TRBJ2-2; 7 bases align to TRBD1. The sequenced material came from peripheral blood. The TCR comes from a woman between 25 and 40 years old with COVID-19, enrolled during active disease. DNA of the CDR3: TGTGCCAGCAGTGCGCGTAGACAGGGTTCGGGCGGGGAGCTGTTTTTT. Protein product: CASSARRQGSGGELFF.